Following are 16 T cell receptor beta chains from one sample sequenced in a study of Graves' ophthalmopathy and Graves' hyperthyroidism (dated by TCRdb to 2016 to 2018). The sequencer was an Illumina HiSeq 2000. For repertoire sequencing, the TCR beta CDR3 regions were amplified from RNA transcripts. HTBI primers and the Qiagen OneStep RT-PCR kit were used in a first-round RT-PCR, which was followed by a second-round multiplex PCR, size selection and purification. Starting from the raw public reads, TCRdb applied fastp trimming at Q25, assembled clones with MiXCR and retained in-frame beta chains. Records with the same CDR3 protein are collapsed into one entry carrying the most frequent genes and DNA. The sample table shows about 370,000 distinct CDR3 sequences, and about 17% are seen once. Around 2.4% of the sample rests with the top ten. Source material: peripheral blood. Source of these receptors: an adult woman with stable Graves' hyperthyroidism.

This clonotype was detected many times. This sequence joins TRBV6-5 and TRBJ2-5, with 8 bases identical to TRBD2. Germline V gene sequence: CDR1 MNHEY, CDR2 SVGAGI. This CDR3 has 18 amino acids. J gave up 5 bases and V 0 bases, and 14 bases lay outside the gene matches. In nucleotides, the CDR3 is TGTGCCAGCAGTTACTCAATGCCTTGGACTAGCAATGAGGAGACCCAGTACTTC. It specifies CASSYSMPWTSNEETQYF.

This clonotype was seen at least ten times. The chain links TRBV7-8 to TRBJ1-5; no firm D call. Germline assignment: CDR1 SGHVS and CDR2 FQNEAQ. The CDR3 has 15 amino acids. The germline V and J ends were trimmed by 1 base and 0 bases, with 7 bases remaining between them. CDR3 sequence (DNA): TGTGCCAGCAGCTTAGAGGGTGATAGCAATCAGCCCCAGCATTTT. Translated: CASSLEGDSNQPQHF.

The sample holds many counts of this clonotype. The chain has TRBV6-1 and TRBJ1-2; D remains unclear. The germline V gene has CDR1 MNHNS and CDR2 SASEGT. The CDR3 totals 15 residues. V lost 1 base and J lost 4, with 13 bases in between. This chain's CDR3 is CASSEDVSPIYGYTF. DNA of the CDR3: TGTGCCAGCAGTGAAGATGTCAGCCCCATCTATGGCTACACCTTC.

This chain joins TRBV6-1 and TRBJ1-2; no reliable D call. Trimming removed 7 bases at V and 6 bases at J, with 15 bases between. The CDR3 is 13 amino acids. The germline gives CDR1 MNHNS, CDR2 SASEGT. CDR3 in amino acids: CASTNREGDGYTF. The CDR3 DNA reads TGTGCCAGCACCAACCGGGAGGGAGATGGCTACACCTTC.

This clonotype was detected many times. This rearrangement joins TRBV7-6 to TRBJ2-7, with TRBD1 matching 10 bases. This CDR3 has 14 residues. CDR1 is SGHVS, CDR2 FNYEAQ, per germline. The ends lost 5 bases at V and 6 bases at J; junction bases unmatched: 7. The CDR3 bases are TGTGCCAGCAGCCCGACGACAGGGGGCGGCGAGCAGTACTTC. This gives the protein CASSPTTGGGEQYF.

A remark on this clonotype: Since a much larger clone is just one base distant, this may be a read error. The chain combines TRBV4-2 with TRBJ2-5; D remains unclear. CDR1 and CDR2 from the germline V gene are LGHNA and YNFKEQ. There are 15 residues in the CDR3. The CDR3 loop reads CAISQDRRNQETQYF. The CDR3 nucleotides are TGTGCCATCAGCCAAGATAGGCGCAACCAAGAGACCCAGTACTTC.

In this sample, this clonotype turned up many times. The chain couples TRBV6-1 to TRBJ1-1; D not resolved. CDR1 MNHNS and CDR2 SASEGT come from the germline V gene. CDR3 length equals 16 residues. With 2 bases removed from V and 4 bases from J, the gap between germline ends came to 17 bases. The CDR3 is CASSEFPWDRSTEAFF. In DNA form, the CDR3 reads TGTGCCAGCAGTGAATTCCCATGGGATAGGAGCACTGAAGCTTTCTTT.

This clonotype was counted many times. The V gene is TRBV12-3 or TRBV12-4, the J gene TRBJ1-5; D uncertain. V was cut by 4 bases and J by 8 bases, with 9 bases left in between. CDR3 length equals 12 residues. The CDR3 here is CASSSFPEPQHF. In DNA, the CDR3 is TGTGCCAGCAGTTCTTTCCCTGAGCCCCAGCATTTT.

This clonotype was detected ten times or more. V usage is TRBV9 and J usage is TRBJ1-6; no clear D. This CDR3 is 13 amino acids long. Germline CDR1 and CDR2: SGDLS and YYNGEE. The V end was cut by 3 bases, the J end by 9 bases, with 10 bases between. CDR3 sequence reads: CASSATEISPLHF. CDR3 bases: TGTGCCAGCAGCGCCACCGAAATTTCACCCCTCCACTTT.

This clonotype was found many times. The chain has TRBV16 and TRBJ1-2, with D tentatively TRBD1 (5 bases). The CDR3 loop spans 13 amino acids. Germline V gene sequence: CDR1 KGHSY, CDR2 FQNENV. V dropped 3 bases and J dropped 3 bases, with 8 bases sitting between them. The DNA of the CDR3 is TGTGCCAGCAGCCATCGGGGCGACTATGGCTACACCTTC. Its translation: CASSHRGDYGYTF.

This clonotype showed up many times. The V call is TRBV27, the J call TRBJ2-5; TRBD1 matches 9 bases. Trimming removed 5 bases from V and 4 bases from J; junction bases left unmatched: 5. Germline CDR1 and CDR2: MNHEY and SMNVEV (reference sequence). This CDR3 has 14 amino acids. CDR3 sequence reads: CASSRMGQGETQYF. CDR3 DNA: TGTGCCAGCAGTAGAATGGGACAGGGAGAGACCCAGTACTTC.

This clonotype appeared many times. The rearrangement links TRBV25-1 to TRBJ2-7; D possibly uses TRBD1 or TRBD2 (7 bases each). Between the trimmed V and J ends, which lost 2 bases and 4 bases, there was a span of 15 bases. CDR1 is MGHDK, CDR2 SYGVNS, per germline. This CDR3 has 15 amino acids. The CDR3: CASSEGEGAPYEQYF. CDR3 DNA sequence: TGTGCCAGCAGTGAAGGGGAGGGGGCTCCGTACGAGCAGTACTTC.

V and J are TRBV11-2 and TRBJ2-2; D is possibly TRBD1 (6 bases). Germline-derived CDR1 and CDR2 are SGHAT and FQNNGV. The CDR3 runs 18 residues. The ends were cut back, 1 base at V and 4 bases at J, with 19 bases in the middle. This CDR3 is CASSLVNVWDIVTGELFF. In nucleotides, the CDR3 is TGTGCCAGCAGCTTAGTAAATGTGTGGGACATCGTCACCGGGGAGCTGTTTTTT.

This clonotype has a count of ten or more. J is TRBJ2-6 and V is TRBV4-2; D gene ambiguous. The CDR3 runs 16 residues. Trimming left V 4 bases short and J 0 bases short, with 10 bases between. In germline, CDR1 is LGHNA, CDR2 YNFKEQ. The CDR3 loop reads CASSPMEPSGANVLTF. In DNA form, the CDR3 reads TGTGCCAGCAGCCCCATGGAACCCTCTGGGGCCAACGTCCTGACTTTC.

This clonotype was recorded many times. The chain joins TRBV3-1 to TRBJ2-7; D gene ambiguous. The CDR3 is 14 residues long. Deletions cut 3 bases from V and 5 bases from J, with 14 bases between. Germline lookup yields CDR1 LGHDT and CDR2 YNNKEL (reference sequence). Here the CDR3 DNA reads TGTGCCAGCAGCCAGATAGGCCGTCGTGACGAGCAGTACTTC. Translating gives CASSQIGRRDEQYF.

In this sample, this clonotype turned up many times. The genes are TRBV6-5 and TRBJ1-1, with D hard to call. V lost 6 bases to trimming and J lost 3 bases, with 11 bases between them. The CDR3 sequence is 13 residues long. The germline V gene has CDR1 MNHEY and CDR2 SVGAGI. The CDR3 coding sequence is TGTGCCAGCAGGCGAGGGAAGGACACTGAAGCTTTCTTT. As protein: CASRRGKDTEAFF.